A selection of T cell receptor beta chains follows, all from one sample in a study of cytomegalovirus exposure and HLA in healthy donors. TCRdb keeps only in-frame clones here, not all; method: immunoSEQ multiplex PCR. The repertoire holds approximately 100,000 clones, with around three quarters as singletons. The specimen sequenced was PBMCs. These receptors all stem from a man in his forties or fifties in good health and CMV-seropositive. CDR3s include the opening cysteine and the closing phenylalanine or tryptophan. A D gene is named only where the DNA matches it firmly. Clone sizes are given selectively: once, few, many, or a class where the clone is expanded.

CDR3aa: CASSLAPSTDTQYF; CDR3nt: TGCGCCAGCAGCTTGGCCCCTAGCACAGATACGCAGTATTTT; abundance: .; d_gene: .; j_gene: TRBJ2-3; v_gene: TRBV5-1
CDR3aa: CASSLVTGGETQYF; CDR3nt: TGCGCCAGCAGCTTGGTAACAGGGGGAGAGACCCAGTACTTC; abundance: few; d_gene: TRBD1; j_gene: TRBJ2-5; v_gene: TRBV5-1
CDR3aa: CASSFDTGQNQPQHF; CDR3nt: TGTGCCAGCAGCTTTGACACAGGCCAGAATCAGCCCCAGCATTTT; abundance: .; d_gene: .; j_gene: TRBJ1-5; v_gene: TRBV7-3
CDR3aa: CASSVTSGGEGEQFF; CDR3nt: TGCGCCAGCAGCGTCACTAGCGGGGGGGAAGGTGAGCAGTTCTTC; abundance: .; d_gene: TRBD2; j_gene: TRBJ2-1; v_gene: TRBV5-1
CDR3aa: CASSSIPGYDTEAFF; CDR3nt: TGCGCCAGCAGCTCTATTCCAGGGTATGACACTGAAGCTTTCTTT; abundance: few; d_gene: .; j_gene: TRBJ1-1; v_gene: TRBV5-1
CDR3aa: CASSGRGRETEAFF; CDR3nt: TGTGCAAGCAGTGGCAGGGGGCGCGAGACTGAAGCTTTCTTT; abundance: few; d_gene: TRBD1; j_gene: TRBJ1-1; v_gene: TRBV2
CDR3aa: CASSDLGGQVGYGYTF; CDR3nt: TGTGCCAGCAGTGACTTAGGAGGACAGGTCGGCTATGGCTACACCTTC; abundance: .; d_gene: TRBD1; j_gene: TRBJ1-2; v_gene: TRBV2
CDR3aa: CASSRLASETQYF; CDR3nt: TGTGCCAGCAGCCGATTAGCTTCCGAGACCCAGTACTTC; abundance: .; d_gene: .; j_gene: TRBJ2-5; v_gene: TRBV7-2
CDR3aa: CASSLAAGNYGYTF; CDR3nt: TGTGCCAGCAGCTTAGCTGCGGGGAACTATGGCTACACCTTC; abundance: .; d_gene: .; j_gene: TRBJ1-2; v_gene: TRBV7-8
CDR3aa: CASSPGQGVDYEQYF; CDR3nt: TGCGCCAGCAGCCCCGGACAGGGGGTGGACTACGAGCAGTACTTC; abundance: .; d_gene: TRBD1; j_gene: TRBJ2-7; v_gene: TRBV5-1
CDR3aa: CASRDERGGQNEQFF; CDR3nt: TGTGCCAGCAGGGACGAGCGGGGGGGCCAGAATGAGCAGTTCTTC; abundance: .; d_gene: TRBD2; j_gene: TRBJ2-1; v_gene: TRBV5-4
CDR3aa: CASSLRPGYFGENYGYTF; CDR3nt: TGTGCCAGCAGTTTACGACCCGGGTATTTTGGGGAGAACTATGGCTACACCTTC; abundance: .; d_gene: .; j_gene: TRBJ1-2; v_gene: TRBV27
CDR3aa: CARSSVTGAYGYTF; CDR3nt: TGTGCCAGAAGCTCCGTGACAGGAGCCTATGGCTACACCTTC; abundance: .; d_gene: .; j_gene: TRBJ1-2; v_gene: TRBV5-3
CDR3aa: CASSSTNIQYF; CDR3nt: TGTGCCAGCAGCTCTACAAACATTCAGTACTTC; abundance: .; d_gene: .; j_gene: TRBJ2-4; v_gene: TRBV5-6
CDR3aa: CASSVAPQGKGFTTNEKLFF; CDR3nt: TGTGCCAGCAGCGTAGCCCCCCAGGGGAAGGGCTTTACAACTAATGAAAAACTGTTTTTT; abundance: .; d_gene: .; j_gene: TRBJ1-4; v_gene: TRBV9
CDR3aa: CASSLAGDDTQYF; CDR3nt: TGTGCCAGCAGCCTAGCGGGAGATGATACGCAGTATTTT; abundance: .; d_gene: TRBD2; j_gene: TRBJ2-3; v_gene: TRBV7-9
CDR3aa: CASSLDDMNTEAFF; CDR3nt: TGCGCCAGCAGCTTGGACGACATGAACACTGAAGCTTTCTTT; abundance: .; d_gene: .; j_gene: TRBJ1-1; v_gene: TRBV5-1
CDR3aa: CASSSQGGNTEAFF; CDR3nt: TGTGCCAGCAGCTCCCAGGGGGGGAACACTGAAGCTTTCTTT; abundance: .; d_gene: TRBD1; j_gene: TRBJ1-1; v_gene: TRBV7-9
CDR3aa: CARPPLAAERVREQYF; CDR3nt: TGTGCCAGACCCCCTCTAGCTGCGGAAAGGGTTCGCGAGCAGTACTTC; abundance: .; d_gene: .; j_gene: TRBJ2-7; v_gene: TRBV19
CDR3aa: CASSLARVASGGGADTQYF; CDR3nt: TGCGCCAGCAGCTTGGCCAGGGTAGCTAGCGGTGGAGGGGCAGATACGCAGTATTTT; abundance: .; d_gene: TRBD2; j_gene: TRBJ2-3; v_gene: TRBV5-1
CDR3aa: CASSLTPGQGTEQYF; CDR3nt: TGTGCCAGCAGTCTAACCCCCGGACAGGGAACCGAGCAGTACTTC; abundance: .; d_gene: TRBD1; j_gene: TRBJ2-7; v_gene: TRBV7-3
CDR3aa: CASSLESAGLSTDTQYF; CDR3nt: TGCGCCAGCAGCTTGGAATCCGCCGGACTGAGCACAGATACGCAGTATTTT; abundance: .; d_gene: .; j_gene: TRBJ2-3; v_gene: TRBV5-1
CDR3aa: CASSESGPYGYTF; CDR3nt: TGTGCCAGCAGTGAATCTGGGCCCTATGGCTACACCTTC; abundance: few; d_gene: .; j_gene: TRBJ1-2; v_gene: TRBV25-1
CDR3aa: CASRTGLGYEQYF; CDR3nt: TGTGCCAGCAGGACAGGGTTAGGCTACGAGCAGTACTTC; abundance: .; d_gene: TRBD1; j_gene: TRBJ2-7; v_gene: TRBV6-1
CDR3aa: CASSPSRETQYF; CDR3nt: TGTGCCAGCTCACCATCTCGGGAGACCCAGTACTTC; abundance: .; d_gene: .; j_gene: TRBJ2-5; v_gene: TRBV18
CDR3aa: CASSPATGSGNTIYF; CDR3nt: TGTGCCAGCAGTCCCGCGACAGGGAGTGGAAACACCATATATTTT; abundance: .; d_gene: TRBD1; j_gene: TRBJ1-3; v_gene: TRBV27
CDR3aa: CASSLAAGGYNEQFF; CDR3nt: TGCGCCAGCAGCTTGGCGGCGGGAGGTTACAATGAGCAGTTCTTC; abundance: .; d_gene: TRBD2; j_gene: TRBJ2-1; v_gene: TRBV5-1
CDR3aa: CASSLGLAGGPNTGELFF; CDR3nt: TGCGCCAGCAGCTTAGGACTAGCGGGGGGCCCGAACACCGGGGAGCTGTTTTTT; abundance: .; d_gene: TRBD2; j_gene: TRBJ2-2; v_gene: TRBV5-1
CDR3aa: CASSLTEVYLYNEQFF; CDR3nt: TGTGCCAGCAGTTTAACAGAAGTGTATCTCTACAATGAGCAGTTCTTC; abundance: .; d_gene: .; j_gene: TRBJ2-1; v_gene: TRBV27
CDR3aa: CASSARIAGITEQYF; CDR3nt: TGTGCCAGCAGCGCGAGGATAGCGGGAATTACTGAGCAGTACTTC; abundance: .; d_gene: TRBD2; j_gene: TRBJ2-7; v_gene: TRBV9
CDR3aa: CASSLGQGYGYTF; CDR3nt: TGTGCCAGCAGTTTAGGTCAGGGCTATGGCTACACCTTC; abundance: .; d_gene: .; j_gene: TRBJ1-2; v_gene: TRBV28
CDR3aa: CASTIRQGNNGELFF; CDR3nt: TGTGCTAGTACCATCAGACAGGGTAATAACGGGGAGCTGTTTTTT; abundance: .; d_gene: TRBD1; j_gene: TRBJ2-2; v_gene: TRBV12-5
CDR3aa: CASSLGVGVGYGYTF; CDR3nt: TGTGCCAGCAGCTTAGGGGTAGGGGTCGGGTATGGCTACACCTTC; abundance: .; d_gene: .; j_gene: TRBJ1-2; v_gene: TRBV7-6
CDR3aa: CASRRSTEAFF; CDR3nt: TGTGCCAGCCGGAGGAGCACTGAAGCTTTCTTT; abundance: .; d_gene: .; j_gene: TRBJ1-1; v_gene: TRBV2
CDR3aa: CASSTASTYEQYF; CDR3nt: TGCGCCAGCAGTACTGCATCGACCTACGAGCAGTACTTC; abundance: .; d_gene: .; j_gene: TRBJ2-7; v_gene: TRBV10-2
CDR3aa: CASSLTYGNTNEQFF; CDR3nt: TGTGCCAGCAGCTTAACGTATGGTAACACCAATGAGCAGTTCTTC; abundance: .; d_gene: .; j_gene: TRBJ2-1; v_gene: TRBV7-3
CDR3aa: CASSERQGIGQPQHF; CDR3nt: TGTGCCAGCAGTGAAAGACAGGGAATCGGTCAGCCCCAGCATTTT; abundance: .; d_gene: TRBD1; j_gene: TRBJ1-5; v_gene: TRBV6-1
CDR3aa: CASSKQNTGELFF; CDR3nt: TGTGCCAGCAGTAAACAGAACACCGGGGAGCTGTTTTTT; abundance: .; d_gene: .; j_gene: TRBJ2-2; v_gene: TRBV6-1
CDR3aa: CASSSGQGLRNEKLFF; CDR3nt: TGCGCCAGCAGCTCCGGACAGGGGCTGAGGAATGAAAAACTGTTTTTT; abundance: .; d_gene: TRBD1; j_gene: TRBJ1-4; v_gene: TRBV5-1
CDR3aa: CASSQEGARYEQYF; CDR3nt: TGTGCCAGCAGTCAAGAGGGGGCGCGTTACGAGCAGTACTTC; abundance: .; d_gene: TRBD1; j_gene: TRBJ2-7; v_gene: TRBV2
CDR3aa: CASSFTGLNTGELFF; CDR3nt: TGTGCCAGCAGCTTTACAGGGCTGAACACCGGGGAGCTGTTTTTT; abundance: .; d_gene: .; j_gene: TRBJ2-2; v_gene: TRBV11-1
CDR3aa: CATSRLKGTVETQYF; CDR3nt: TGTGCCACCAGCAGACTAAAAGGGACAGTAGAGACCCAGTACTTC; abundance: .; d_gene: TRBD1; j_gene: TRBJ2-5; v_gene: TRBV15
CDR3aa: CASSYSRQVGGTQYF; CDR3nt: TGTGCCAGCAGTTACTCGAGGCAGGTGGGGGGGACCCAGTACTTC; abundance: once; d_gene: .; j_gene: TRBJ2-5; v_gene: TRBV6-5
CDR3aa: CASSGIAGGQRDTQYF; CDR3nt: TGTGCCAGCAGCGGGATAGCGGGAGGGCAGAGAGATACGCAGTATTTT; abundance: .; d_gene: TRBD2; j_gene: TRBJ2-3; v_gene: TRBV5-4
CDR3aa: CATSLDRGLSGYTF; CDR3nt: TGTGCCACCAGCCTTGACAGGGGTTTATCGGGCTACACCTTC; abundance: .; d_gene: TRBD1; j_gene: TRBJ1-2; v_gene: TRBV15
CDR3aa: CASGQARLPSGNTIYF; CDR3nt: TGTGCCAGCGGGCAGGCTCGCCTCCCTTCTGGAAACACCATATATTTT; abundance: .; d_gene: .; j_gene: TRBJ1-3; v_gene: TRBV6-6
CDR3aa: CASRAQGWGNTEAFF; CDR3nt: TGTGCCAGCAGGGCACAGGGGTGGGGGAACACTGAAGCTTTCTTT; abundance: .; d_gene: TRBD1; j_gene: TRBJ1-1; v_gene: TRBV5-4